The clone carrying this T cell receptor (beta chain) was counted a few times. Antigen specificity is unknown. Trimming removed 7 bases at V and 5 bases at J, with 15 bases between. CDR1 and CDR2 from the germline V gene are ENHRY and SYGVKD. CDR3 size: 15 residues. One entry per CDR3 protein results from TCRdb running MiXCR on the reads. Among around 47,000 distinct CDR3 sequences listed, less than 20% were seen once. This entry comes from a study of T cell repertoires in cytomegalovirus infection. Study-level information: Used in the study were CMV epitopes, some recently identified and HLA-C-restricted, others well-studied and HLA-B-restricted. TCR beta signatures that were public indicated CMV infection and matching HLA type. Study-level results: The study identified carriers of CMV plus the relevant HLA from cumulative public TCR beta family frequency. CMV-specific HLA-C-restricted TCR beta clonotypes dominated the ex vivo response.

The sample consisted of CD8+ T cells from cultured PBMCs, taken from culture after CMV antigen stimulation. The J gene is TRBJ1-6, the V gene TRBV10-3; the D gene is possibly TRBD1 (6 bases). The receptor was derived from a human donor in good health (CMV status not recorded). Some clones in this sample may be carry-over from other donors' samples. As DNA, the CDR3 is TGTGCCATCAAGGAAGGGGGAATGAATAATTCACCCCTCCACTTT. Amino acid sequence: CAIKEGGMNNSPLHF.